Below, one T cell receptor beta chain is given with its context. This record comes from a study of blood T cell repertoires in COVID-19. About the research overall: PBMCs, B-cell-depleted T cells, or T cells provided the cDNA or gDNA that made up the material.

In Seattle, patients joined the study during active infection and were tracked longitudinally. CDR1 is SGHRS, CDR2 YFSETQ, per germline. This CDR3 is 18 amino acids long. The V and J ends lost 2 bases and 1 base, in that order; junction bases with no gene match: 9. Original data processing: Scientists estimated how many nucleated cells there were by amplifying reference gene primers. Here immunoSEQ multiplex PCR was the method, and the copy in TCRdb shows in-frame clones only, minus some. V and J calls and clone size are copied from that table; D and trimming were computed from the DNA. Of some 450,000 clones listed, about 91% are singletons.

Sequencing was done on a sample of peripheral blood. This sequence joins TRBV5-1 and TRBJ1-3; TRBD1 matches 10 bases. The TCR sequence derives from a woman aged 45-65 years with COVID-19, enrolled during active disease. CDR3 sequence (DNA): TGCGCCAGCAGCTTCCGTGGGGGACAGGGGATATCTGGAAACACCATATATTTT. Translating it yields CASSFRGGQGISGNTIYF.